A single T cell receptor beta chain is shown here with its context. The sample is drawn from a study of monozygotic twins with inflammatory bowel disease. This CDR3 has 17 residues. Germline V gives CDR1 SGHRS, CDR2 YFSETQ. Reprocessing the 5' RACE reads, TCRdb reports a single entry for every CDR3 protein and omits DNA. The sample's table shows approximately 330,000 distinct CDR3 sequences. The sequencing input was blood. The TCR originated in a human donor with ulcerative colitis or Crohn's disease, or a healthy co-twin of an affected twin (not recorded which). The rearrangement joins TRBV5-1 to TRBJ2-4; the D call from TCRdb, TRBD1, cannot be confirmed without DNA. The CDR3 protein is CASSFGTVQGAKNIQYF.